This T cell receptor (beta chain) is drawn from a study of T cells in Graves' hyperthyroidism and ophthalmopathy (dated by TCRdb to between 2018 and 2021). About the study as a whole: Peripheral blood samples were taken at initial diagnosis, before any treatment was given. In addition, the study compared T-cell repertoires in thyroid tissue and in blood from roughly six Graves' hyperthyroidism patients. Prospective prediction of ophthalmopathy was tested in an independent validation cohort of under 20 hyperthyroidism patients and 15 to 17 patients who later progressed to ophthalmopathy. The 100 discovery patients were randomly split 7:3 into training and test sets. Following sampling, methimazole starting at 30 mg daily was given to hyperthyroidism patients, and high-dose intravenous methylprednisolone was given to ophthalmopathy patients. The paper describes TCR Vbeta CDR3 sequencing of 140 or so peripheral blood samples, made up of 43 ophthalmopathy patients, some 80 hyperthyroidism patients and roughly 17 progressor patients. To identify distinguishing TCR V-J signatures, a discovery cohort of about 95 patients was used, comprising 43 with Graves' ophthalmopathy and some 57 with stable Graves' hyperthyroidism.

Stable Graves' hyperthyroidism was defined as no progression to ophthalmopathy during 18 months of follow-up. Hyperthyroidism patients were newly diagnosed, had a disease duration of under 2 months, and were aged 18 to 65 years. Patients with uncontrolled infections, other autoimmune diseases, pregnancy or lactation were excluded. Diagnoses were based on clinical symptoms, serum thyroxine and TRAb, thyroid ultrasound and orbital computed tomography. PBMCs were separated from approximately 10 ml of fresh peripheral blood using Ficoll-Paque density gradient centrifugation. Trizol reagent was used to extract total RNA, and RNA quality was then checked on an Agilent 2100 Bioanalyzer. The TCR beta CDR3 regions were amplified from the RNA transcripts. For the first round of RT-PCR on the TCR CDR3, the HTBI primer set was used together with the Qiagen OneStep RT-PCR kit. Libraries were constructed in a second round of multiplex PCR, after which size selection and purification were carried out. Libraries were sequenced paired-end with 100 bp reads on an Illumina HiSeq2000. In the original analysis: SOAPnuke was used to process the raw data, removing reads that contained adapters or uncalled bases, had a mean Phred below 15, or lacked an exact match to the constant primer or identifier. High-quality paired reads were merged using COPE v1.2.5, and each unique nucleotide sequence was defined as a clonotype. MiTCR v1.1 was used to align the clonotypes against IMGT TRBV, TRBD and TRBJ reference segments. Analysis was restricted to V-J combinations with a frequency above 0.0001, which covered roughly 99% of repertoires. A TCS score was defined as the ratio between F50 (clonal expansion) and ExV (chaos), using BLOSUM62-based TCRdist between CDR3 peptides within each V-J. Welch's t-statistics and random forest reduced just over 500 V-J features to 10 to 15, which were used in a naive Bayes classifier (R e1071). TCRdb handled the public reads itself, with Q25 trimming in fastp and clone calling in MiXCR, and kept productive beta chains. Under each unique CDR3 protein, matching rows form one entry showing the most common genes and DNA. The V and J calls and clone size are TCRdb's, not the authors'. The sample table contains some 180,000 distinct CDR3 sequences; only one count was recorded for approximately 17% of them. The leading ten clones occupy about 29% of the sample.

The full study reports these points: A model built on a 13 V-J signature distinguished ophthalmopathy from stable hyperthyroidism, reaching roughly 88% sensitivity and under 84% specificity in cross-validation and 80%/75% in testing. Blood samples also contained most of the expanded thyroid clonotypes (frequency above 0.001), which suggests that blood repertoires may reflect thyroid immune responses. No statistical method was used to set the sample size in advance, and investigators knew the group allocation. In validation, the model predicted progression to ophthalmopathy with approximately 70% sensitivity and over 72% specificity, a median of 6.5 months before onset.

This clonotype was recorded many times. Its target antigen remains unknown. Qualities for individual bases were not recorded, and no much larger clone is one base off. Counted from cysteine to phenylalanine, this CDR3 has 12 amino acids. The CDR3 DNA has 36 bases and is translated from base 1. V drops 0 bases and J drops 8 bases, leaving 4 bases in between. The germline V gene encodes CDR1 SNHLY and CDR2 FYNNEI. The chain was built from TRBV2 and TRBJ1-4, with no reliable assignment of the D segment. The receptor was isolated from a woman in her 50s with Graves' hyperthyroidism. Sequencing used blood. The CDR3 amino acid sequence is: CASSEAGEKLFF. The DNA is as follows: TGTGCCAGCAGTGAAGCAGGAGAAAAACTGTTTTTT.